The 21 T cell receptor beta chains in this list originate from one sample, sequenced in a study of radiation and T cells in renal cell carcinoma. Time point reported: blood 2 weeks post-SBRT. Treatment reported: 15 Gy SBRT to primary tumor, nephrectomy 4 weeks later. The repertoire was sequenced with immunoSEQ multiplex PCR; TCRdb's copy has only in-frame clones and lacks some. The table records 150,000 to 180,000 clones, about 91% of them present only once. Here the sequenced sample was blood, taken from a patient whose treatment included radiotherapy and nephrectomy. The origin of the receptors is a woman aged 50 to 65 with renal cell carcinoma.

This chain connects TRBV6-6 to TRBJ2-7, with 9 nucleotides matching TRBD1. Looked up from germline, CDR1 is MNHNY and CDR2 is SVGAGI (reference sequence). Trimming took 6 bases from V and 7 from J; bases not matched to a gene: 10. The CDR3 has 14 amino acids. The CDR3 bases are TGTGCCAGCAGAGATCCGGGACAGGGTTGGGAGCAGTACTTC. Translating gives CASRDPGQGWEQYF.

V gene TRBV2 combines with J gene TRBJ2-1; D gene unclear. The CDR3 is 13 amino acids. V shed 3 bases and J shed 2 bases, with 5 bases lying between them. CDR1 is SNHLY, CDR2 FYNNEI, per germline. The CDR3 spells CASSELPYNEQFF. CDR3 coding DNA: TGTGCCAGCAGTGAGCTGCCCTACAATGAGCAGTTCTTC.

This clone was detected once. The rearrangement uses TRBV5-1 and TRBJ1-4, with 7 bases fitting TRBD1. The CDR3 loop spans 14 amino acids. Germline values: CDR1 SGHRS, CDR2 YFSETQ. The V gene end was trimmed by 5 bases and the J gene end by 4 bases; junction bases not matched to a gene: 5. CDR3 residues: CASRDGTDNEKLFF. CDR3 DNA sequence: TGCGCCAGCAGGGACGGGACAGATAATGAAAAACTGTTTTTT.

The chain has TRBV9 and TRBJ2-2, with 14 positions matching TRBD2. CDR1 SGDLS and CDR2 YYNGEE come from the germline V gene. The CDR3 is made up of 15 amino acids. The junction had 5 bases not matched to a gene; V was cut back by 0 bases and J by 13 bases. The CDR3 DNA sequence: TGTGCCAGCAGCGTAGGTGGGACTAGCGGGGGCTTGCTGTTTTTT. Translation gives CASSVGGTSGGLLFF.

The V call is TRBV10-3, the J call TRBJ1-1; perhaps TRBD1 as D (5 bases). Germline V gene lookup returns CDR1 ENHRY and CDR2 SYGVKD. The V end lost 2 bases, the J end lost 12 bases, and 22 bases lay between the germline ends. This CDR3 comprises 15 residues. The CDR3 nucleotides are TGTGCCATCAGTGAGACGCAGCTTCTGGACATCTCGCCTTTCTTT. It specifies CAISETQLLDISPFF.

The V call is TRBV19, the J call TRBJ1-2; the D gene is possibly TRBD1 (6 bases). This CDR3 region has 15 residues. Germline V gene data show CDR1 as LNHDA and CDR2 as SQIVND (reference sequence). Trimming took off 3 bases at V and 0 bases at J, with 11 bases between the two ends. CDR3 DNA sequence: TGTGCCAGTAGTATGGTGGGGGGCGCTAACTATGGCTACACCTTC. It encodes CASSMVGGANYGYTF.

This rearrangement joins TRBV2 to TRBJ1-2, with D possibly TRBD1 on 5 matching bases. The CDR3 has 14 amino acids. Trimming cost V 3 bases and J 2 bases, with 10 bases left between them. The V gene's germline CDR1 is SNHLY and CDR2 FYNNEI. The CDR3: CASSDKGSNYGYTF. CDR3 nucleotides: TGTGCCAGCAGTGATAAGGGGTCCAACTATGGCTACACCTTC.

The V and J genes are TRBV7-8 and TRBJ2-1; 12 nucleotides agree with TRBD2. The CDR3 consists of 17 residues. Germline values: CDR1 SGHVS, CDR2 FQNEAQ. The trim removed 3 bases at V and 10 bases at J, leaving 13 bases unmatched. Here the CDR3 reads CASSFLAGGRSSREQFF. Here the CDR3 DNA reads TGTGCCAGCAGCTTTCTAGCGGGGGGGCGGAGCTCTAGGGAGCAGTTCTTC.

The V and J genes are TRBV19 and TRBJ2-2, with 9 bases that match TRBD1. CDR1 LNHDA and CDR2 SQIVND come from the germline V gene (reference sequence). This CDR3 contains 16 residues. V lost 5 bases to trimming and J lost 5 bases; unmatched junction nucleotides: 9. CDR3 in amino acids: CASSLARDRVTGELFF. CDR3 sequence (DNA): TGTGCCAGTAGTCTGGCTCGGGACAGGGTGACCGGGGAGCTGTTTTTT.

The genes are TRBV4-1 and TRBJ2-1; 13 nucleotides agree with TRBD2. V lost 4 bases and J lost 6; bases outside the gene matches: 3. The CDR3 extends over 15 amino acids. CDR1 MGHRA and CDR2 YSYEKL come from the germline V gene. The CDR3 DNA follows: TGCGCCAGCAGCCCGGGACTAGCGGGGCTCAATGAGCAGTTCTTC. As protein: CASSPGLAGLNEQFF.

The V call is TRBV4-1, the J call TRBJ2-3; D is undetermined. V gave up 2 bases and J gave up 2 bases, with 11 bases separating them. CDR1 is MGHRA, CDR2 YSYEKL, per germline. The CDR3 loop spans 15 amino acids. CDR3 DNA sequence: TGCGCCAGCAGCCAAAGGTTAAGGGACACAGATACGCAGTATTTT. Protein: CASSQRLRDTDTQYF.

The chain carries TRBV5-8 and TRBJ2-3; possibly TRBD1 for D (6 bases). With 4 bases removed from V and 2 bases from J, the gap between germline ends came to 17 bases. Per the germline V gene, CDR1 is SGHTS and CDR2 is YDEGEE. This CDR3 comprises 16 residues. The CDR3 here is CASSPGRDTYTDTQYF. The CDR3 DNA reads as TGTGCCAGCAGCCCTGGTCGGGACACCTACACAGATACGCAGTATTTT.

The chain joins TRBV4-2 to TRBJ2-6, with D perhaps matching TRBD1 (6 bases). V dropped 1 base and J dropped 4 bases, with 11 bases sitting between them. This CDR3 contains 16 residues. CDR1 and CDR2 from the germline V gene are LGHNA and YNFKEQ. In DNA, the CDR3 is TGTGCCAGCAGCCAAGTTGGACAGACCGGGGCCAACGTCCTGACTTTC. This translates into CASSQVGQTGANVLTF.

The rearrangement uses TRBV9 and TRBJ2-2; D is unresolved. The V end was cut by 0 bases, the J end by 5 bases, with 5 bases between. The CDR3 consists of 13 residues. The V gene's germline CDR1 is SGDLS and CDR2 YYNGEE. CDR3 in DNA: TGTGCCAGCAGCGTAGGTCTTACCGGGGAGCTGTTTTTT. Its translation: CASSVGLTGELFF. Supplemented by reference TRBV9 and TRBJ2-2, the full variable domain reads DSGVTQTPKHLITATGQRVTLRCSPRSGDLSVYWYQQSLDQGLQFLIQYYNGEERAKGNILERFSAQQFPDLHSELNLSSLELGDSALYFCASSVGLTGELFFGEGSRLTVL.

The J gene is TRBJ2-7, the V gene TRBV7-9; a possible D gene is TRBD2 (5 bases). Germline assignment: CDR1 SEHNR and CDR2 FQNEAQ (reference sequence). CDR3 length equals 16 residues. The V and J ends lost 3 bases and 0 bases respectively, with 15 bases between them. The CDR3 DNA sequence: TGTGCCAGCAGCTTTGGAGGCAGGAGGAGCTCCTACGAGCAGTACTTC. It is translated as CASSFGGRRSSYEQYF.

The chain combines TRBV18 with TRBJ2-5; 8 nucleotides match TRBD2. The V gene end was trimmed by 5 bases and the J gene end by 0 bases; junction bases not matched to a gene: 11. The CDR3 loop spans 17 amino acids. The germline CDR1 and CDR2 sequences are KGHSH and LQKENI. The CDR3, as DNA: TGTGCCAGCTCATCGACGCGGCAGCGGGGGCACCAAGAGACCCAGTACTTC. This codes for CASSSTRQRGHQETQYF.

This clone has more than one count but fewer than ten. The rearrangement links TRBV10-3 to TRBJ1-1; D remains ambiguous. In germline, CDR1 is ENHRY, CDR2 SYGVKD. CDR3 length: 16 residues. V lost 0 bases and J lost 1, with 12 bases in between. The CDR3 sequence: CAISESEWASNTEAFF. CDR3 nucleotides: TGTGCCATCAGTGAGTCTGAGTGGGCATCGAACACTGAAGCTTTCTTT.

The chain joins TRBV7-9 to TRBJ2-5, with 8 bases lining up with TRBD2. Germline V gene sequence: CDR1 SEHNR, CDR2 FQNEAQ (reference sequence). The CDR3 contains 12 residues. Trimming at V came to 5 bases and at J to 7 bases, leaving 3 bases not matched to a gene. Written as DNA, the CDR3 is TGTGCCAGCAGCCGGACTAGCCTGACCCAGTACTTC. Amino acids: CASSRTSLTQYF.

The chain is built from TRBV7-8 and TRBJ2-7; 14 bases are shared with TRBD2. The CDR3 is made up of 18 amino acids. Germline V gene sequence: CDR1 SGHVS, CDR2 FQNEAQ. The ends lost 7 bases at V and 0 bases at J; junction bases unmatched: 11. The CDR3 region is CASNTAGTSGGSSYEQYF. The CDR3 DNA follows: TGTGCCAGCAACACCGCCGGGACTAGCGGGGGAAGCTCCTACGAGCAGTACTTC.

This clone has just one count. The V call is TRBV7-6, the J call TRBJ1-1, with D perhaps TRBD1 (6 bases). Trimming cost V 5 bases and J 4 bases, with 23 bases left between them. This CDR3 is built from 17 residues. The germline V gene has CDR1 SGHVS and CDR2 FNYEAQ. CDR3 region: CASSPLGGAGIPTEAFF. DNA of the CDR3: TGTGCCAGCAGCCCCCTCGGGGGGGCGGGGATCCCCACTGAAGCTTTCTTT.

This rearrangement joins TRBV5-6 to TRBJ1-1; 7 bases match TRBD1. Per the germline V gene, CDR1 is SGHDT and CDR2 is YYEEEE. V trimming: 2 bases; J trimming: 0 bases; junction bases outside the gene matches: 4. This CDR3 has 15 residues. The CDR3 bases are TGTGCCAGCAGCTTCTACAGGGGATTGAACACTGAAGCTTTCTTT. Amino acid sequence: CASSFYRGLNTEAFF.